Following are 15 T cell receptor beta chains from one sample sequenced in a study of T cell changes during pregnancy in multiple sclerosis. Here immunoSEQ multiplex PCR was the method, and the copy in TCRdb shows in-frame clones only, minus some. The sample lists just under 65,000 clones; around 91% were seen once. Specimen: peripheral blood, collected in the second trimester of pregnancy. These receptors all stem from a female donor in good health, enrolled as a control in a pregnancy study.

In its sample, this clone was seen once. The V gene is TRBV27, the J gene TRBJ1-1, with D perhaps matching TRBD1 (5 bases). The length of the CDR3 is 13 residues. CDR1 and CDR2 (germline): MNHEY, SMNVEV (reference sequence). The V end was cut by 3 bases, the J end by 4 bases, with 9 bases between. The CDR3 here is CASSLTGGTEAFF. For the CDR3, the DNA is TGTGCCAGCAGTTTGACCGGGGGCACTGAAGCTTTCTTT.

The rearrangement uses TRBV5-1 and TRBJ2-5, with 7 bases identical to TRBD2. The CDR3 covers 16 residues. J gave up 1 base and V 0 bases, and 6 bases lay outside the gene matches. CDR1 is SGHRS and CDR2 is YFSETQ in the germline V gene. The CDR3: CASSLGLSGPQETQYF. CDR3 nucleotides: TGCGCCAGCAGCTTGGGTCTTAGCGGGCCCCAAGAGACCCAGTACTTC.

The gene calls are TRBV30 and TRBJ2-7; 11 nucleotides align to TRBD2. CDR3 length equals 13 residues. CDR1 and CDR2 (germline): GTSNPN, SVGIG (reference sequence). J was trimmed by 3 bases and V by 4 bases; bases with no gene match: 2. The CDR3 protein is CAWNSGGDYEQYF. The CDR3 DNA reads as TGTGCCTGGAATAGCGGGGGGGACTACGAGCAGTACTTC.

The chain recombines TRBV6-1 with TRBJ2-7, with 8 positions matching TRBD2. V lost 4 bases to trimming and J lost 2 bases; unmatched junction nucleotides: 7. The CDR3 spans 15 residues. CDR1 is MNHNS, CDR2 SASEGT, per germline. CDR3 DNA sequence: TGTGCCAGCAGTGTAGGGCTAGCGGGCCCCTACGAGCAGTACTTC. It codes for CASSVGLAGPYEQYF.

The chain links TRBV21-1 to TRBJ2-7; the table's D gene call, TRBD1, was not cross checked with the DNA. TRBV21-1 counts as a pseudogene. This CDR3 comprises 17 residues. The CDR3 is CASSKVGDRVIIHEQYF. The CDR3 coding sequence is TGTGCCAGCAGCAAAGTTGGGGACAGGGTTATTATCCACGAGCAGTACTTC.

This clone occurred a few times. The chain uses TRBV19 and TRBJ1-2; 7 bases are a match to TRBD1. The CDR3 extends over 15 amino acids. V lost 5 bases and J lost 5; bases outside the gene matches: 11. Germline assignment: CDR1 LNHDA and CDR2 SQIVND (reference sequence). The CDR3 spells CASSENRGRRYGYTF. The CDR3 nucleotides are TGTGCCAGTAGTGAGAACAGGGGTCGGCGGTATGGCTACACCTTC.

This chain joins TRBV6-5 and TRBJ2-3, with D possibly matching TRBD1 (6 bases). Germline values: CDR1 MNHEY, CDR2 SVGAGI. This CDR3 comprises 15 residues. V lost 10 bases to trimming and J lost 1 base, with 18 bases between them. CDR3 loop: CATQLGGSGTDTQYF. CDR3 in DNA: TGTGCCACCCAGTTAGGGGGAAGCGGCACAGATACGCAGTATTTT.

This chain connects TRBV19 to TRBJ2-2; no clear D gene. Trimming stripped 3 bases from V and 1 base from J, with 18 bases between. The CDR3 spans 18 residues. Germline V lookup: CDR1 LNHDA, CDR2 SQIVND (reference sequence). This CDR3 is CASSMGAPIFVNTGELFF. The CDR3 DNA reads TGTGCCAGTAGTATGGGCGCTCCAATCTTCGTGAACACCGGGGAGCTGTTTTTT.

The chain joins TRBV11-2 to TRBJ2-5, with a weak D call TRBD2 (6 bases). Trimming removed 4 bases at V and 2 bases at J, with 17 bases between. The CDR3 length is 16 residues. Looked up from germline, CDR1 is SGHAT and CDR2 is FQNNGV. The CDR3 coding sequence is TGTGCCAGCAGCTCCTCCGGACTTGGGGGGCAAGAGACCCAGTACTTC. The encoded protein is CASSSSGLGGQETQYF.

The genes are TRBV10-1 and TRBJ2-3, with D possibly being TRBD1 (6 bases). V shed 2 bases and J shed 10 bases, with 16 bases lying between them. Germline V gene lookup returns CDR1 WNHNN and CDR2 SYGVQD (reference sequence). This CDR3 is built from 14 residues. The chain's CDR3 is CASSEGSQGWAQYF. The CDR3 nucleotides are TGCGCCAGCAGTGAGGGATCACAGGGATGGGCGCAGTATTTT.

J is TRBJ2-7 and V is TRBV4-1; TRBD1 matches at 7 bases. The CDR3 sequence is 15 residues long. Germline CDR1 MGHRA, CDR2 YSYEKL. Trimming took 4 bases from V and 4 from J; bases not matched to a gene: 10. The CDR3 nucleotides read TGCGCCAGCAGCCTAGAGGGACAGAAGAGATACGAGCAGTACTTC. Its translation is CASSLEGQKRYEQYF.

The CDR3 DNA reads TGTGCCAGCAGTAAGGGGGCCACAGGGGGATGGACAGATACGCAGTATTTT. Protein sequence: CASSKGATGGWTDTQYF. The rearrangement uses TRBV7-9 and TRBJ2-3, with 8 bases matching TRBD1. The CDR3 has 17 residues. Losses at the gene ends were 6 bases for V and 3 bases for J; bases not matched to a gene: 14. Germline V lookup: CDR1 SEHNR, CDR2 FQNEAQ (reference sequence).

The rearrangement joins TRBV19 to TRBJ2-7; 7 nucleotides agree with TRBD2. The germline V gene encodes CDR1 LNHDA and CDR2 SQIVND (reference sequence). This CDR3 is built from 15 residues. Unmatched junction bases numbered 16, after V lost 7 bases and J lost 7 bases. CDR3 DNA: TGTGCCAGTAAAGGGGACGTAGTTAACGGGAGGGAGCAGTACTTC. As protein: CASKGDVVNGREQYF.

The J gene is TRBJ1-6, the V gene TRBV10-2; D is ambiguous. CDR1 WSHSY and CDR2 SAAADI come from the germline V gene. V lost 2 bases, J lost 6 bases, and 17 bases lay in between. The CDR3 extends over 17 amino acids. CDR3 sequence (DNA): TGCGCCAGCAGTGAGCCATACCAGGTTACCCTTAATTCACCCCTCCACTTT. As protein: CASSEPYQVTLNSPLHF.

The chain combines TRBV5-6 with TRBJ2-2; D unclear. This CDR3 is 12 amino acids long. The V gene lost 0 bases and the J gene lost 9 bases, with 6 bases spanning the gap. Per germline, CDR1 SGHDT and CDR2 YYEEEE. The CDR3 bases are TGTGCCAGCAGCTTGGCCTACCGGGAGCTGTTTTTT. It codes for CASSLAYRELFF.